The subject of this entry is one TCR beta chain. What antigen it recognizes has not been identified. No quality values exist for individual bases; no much larger clone is one base distant. The library was generated by the immunoSEQ multiplex PCR assay. The multiplex PCR relied on a mix of 60 forward primers for TCR Vbeta segments and 13 reverse primers for TCR Jbeta segments. The CDR3 region of rearranged TCR beta genes was amplified from genomic DNA with a multiplex PCR assay. On the Illumina HiSeq System, the amplified TCR beta libraries were sequenced as 87-base-pair reads. Processing in the source paper ran as follows. A later analysis tallied roughly 78 million unique TCR beta chains across the 650 to 750 repertoires, and roughly 11 million of those chains were shared by two or more donors. Raw reads were error-corrected and collapsed into unique sequences by a nearest-neighbor algorithm in which closely related sequences were merged to remove PCR and sequencing errors. V, D and J gene segments were assigned by aligning CDR3 sequences to IMGT reference sequences. Each retained sequence needed at least a six-nucleotide match to both a V gene segment and a J gene segment. Rearrangements were classified as productive when the CDR3 lacked stop codons and remained in frame with V and J, and all other rearrangements were classified as non-productive. Following IMGT convention, CDR3 was defined as the stretch from the second conserved V-encoded cysteine up to the conserved J-encoded phenylalanine. The earlier analysis of about 530 of the donors excluded any sequence lacking an unambiguous match to a single V gene segment. An earlier analysis of some 610 of the donors called V segments functional above 56.7% productive rearrangements and segregating when the between-donor standard deviation exceeded 5%. A statistical classification framework was developed to diagnose cytomegalovirus status using the catalog of TCR beta chain sequences. In a later analysis, TCR nucleotide sequences were compared against IMGT/GENE-DB human TR gene sequences so that V and J genes could be assigned. In a later analysis, CDR3 sequences and most-parsimonious VDJ recombination scenarios were assigned using the TCRdist pipeline. In a later analysis, each TCR beta chain was defined by its CDR3 amino acid sequence together with its V-gene family, and reads without a unique V-gene family were excluded. To address suspected cross-contamination and a sequencing artifact, a later analysis removed roughly 580 highly shared, low-generation-probability nucleotide sequences. In a later analysis, a clonal expansion index was calculated for each public chain from normalized within-repertoire ranks of inferred template counts. In a later analysis, generation probabilities were computed using a VDJ recombination model fitted to out-of-frame rearrangements, and the results were checked against IGoR. Hypergeometric tests were used in a later analysis to score TCR-TCR, TCR-HLA and TCR-CMV co-occurrence, with a repertoire-size bias correction applied to the TCR pairs. A later analysis estimated false discovery rates by permuting HLA or CMV assignments 20 times. In a later analysis, co-occurring TCRs were grouped using DBSCAN, and TCRdist sequence similarity was added for clustering within HLA-allele-positive subsets. For co-occurrence clustering, repertoires with fewer than 30,000 or more than 120,000 public chains were excluded, along with about five repertoires with anomalous nucleotide sharing. The immuneACCESS repertoire file appears here via TCRdb, limited to in-frame rearrangements. These files lack a portion of the clones; in checked studies, under half of the deficit traces to unresolved V genes, and the cause of the others is not known. D and trimming come from the DNA, and the V and J calls and clone size come from that table. In all, the sample holds around 140,000 clones, and just under 85% of those were seen once. The ten largest account for roughly 9.9% of the sample.

Compared with germline, V lacks 0 bases and J lacks 3 bases; bases without a gene match: 5. As encoded in the germline V gene, CDR1 is ENHRY while CDR2 is SYGVKD. There are 15 amino acids in the CDR3, from cysteine to phenylalanine inclusive. Just the 45-base CDR3 DNA is kept, in frame starting at base 1. These data belong to a study of cytomegalovirus exposure and HLA in healthy donors (dated by TCRdb to about 2017). Background on the whole study: An earlier analysis of some 500 of the donors reported roughly 300 Gb of sequence data and about 100 million unique TCR beta sequences from about 179 million T cells. Rather than drawing on any new phenotypic data, the later analysis identified candidate immune exposures from TCR beta sequences and the way those sequences occurred across donors. HLA typing covered class I and class II loci at four-digit resolution. The number of typed donors differed by locus: about 629-640 for A, B, C, DRB1 and DQB1; some 500 for DQA1; 606 for DPA1; and roughly 490 for DPB1. Of the 300 to 500 genotyped donors, roughly 76% were placed in the genetic ancestry cluster associated with self-reported Caucasian donors. The study used immunosequencing to profile the T cell repertoires of approximately 650 subjects and linked those repertoires to cytomegalovirus serostatus. In addition to the first cohort of roughly 670 subjects, a separate validation cohort of some 120 different subjects was used. In an earlier analysis of 500 to 650 of the donors, high-throughput TCR beta sequencing was used to judge whether each TCR beta V gene segment behaved as functional or pseudogenic. An early release covering about 600 HLA-typed donors comprised 250 to 350 gigabases of sequencing data and some 79 million unique TCR sequences. On average, 235,054 unique TCR beta nucleotide sequences were sequenced per donor among 398 genotyped donors of the cohort, with roughly 18% of those sequences being non-productive. Alongside the repertoire data, information on donor age, sex, ethnicity and CMV serostatus was compiled. A later genetic analysis took genome-wide SNP genotypes for about 65% of the roughly 670 donors and used that subset as a discovery cohort. All discovery cohort repertoires had been generated on a single sequencing platform. The study combined high-throughput TCR immunosequencing, statistical association of individual TCRs with disease status, and machine learning to predict cytomegalovirus infection status. About 5 DR-DQ haplotypes were handled as single units for association and clustering, since linkage in the cohort was strong. A later analysis re-examined previously published TCR beta repertoires from more than 600 donors and added high-resolution HLA genotyping to investigate patterns of TCR occurrence. The aim of the study was to test whether cataloging public T cell receptors could identify signatures of past pathogen exposure.

Here is what the overall study found, with its caveats: A later analysis associated around 16,000 TCR beta sequences with specific HLA alleles at a false discovery rate of 0.05. The classifier was reported to diagnose cytomegalovirus status with high specificity and sensitivity in both the original and validation cohorts. Fewer than 20 rarely observed V segments, including chromosome 9 orphons, were excluded from the earlier analysis of a few hundred of the donors because counts were too low. The presence/absence analyses assumed that sequencing depth was roughly uniform across donors, and that assumption may not be true. A few of the identified cytomegalovirus-associated TCR beta chains were confirmed in vitro to be specific for cytomegalovirus antigens. It was suggested by the authors that the approach could potentially be generalized to other disease states and immunological phenotypes. A further reported finding was that TCR beta sequences accurately predicted the HLA-A and HLA-B alleles for most subjects in the first cohort. Assigning TCR associations to individual alleles was difficult when HLA alleles, especially DR and DQ, strongly co-occurred. The sequencing pipeline was judged likely to have produced a cluster of highly shared sequence variants as a technical artifact. In an earlier analysis of some 500 of the donors, most TCR beta V segments appeared in productive rearrangements about 87% or about 30% of the time, broadly matching IMGT annotations. A later analysis found that TCR association rates varied across HLA loci, with DRB1 alleles showing the most associated TCRs and HLA-C alleles the fewest. An association between a missense DCLRE1C variant and V-gene and J-gene trimming of TCR beta chains was found in a later genetic analysis and replicated in an independent cohort. Some IMGT-functional V segments, including TRBV6-2 and TRBV6-3, could not be told apart with the 87-base-pair reads, so those segments were excluded. In a later analysis, several top co-occurrence clusters were reported to appear linked to parvovirus B19, influenza, CMV and Epstein-Barr virus. In a later analysis, HLA-associated TCR beta chains showed more clonal expansion and lower generation probabilities than non-associated chains that were equally common. In a later analysis, most CMV-associated TCR beta chains were found to appear HLA-restricted, with HLA associations seemingly driven largely by CMV exposure. In this cohort, only TCR beta chains were sequenced, and detectable features were limited by the absence of alpha or paired-chain data. While some public TCRs were present in many individuals, most TCR sequences turned up only very rarely across donors. Because HLA typing was unavailable for some donors at each locus, only the typed subset was used in association tests. The study listed 164 TCR beta chains as associated with cytomegalovirus. CMV serostatus was the only immune exposure information available for the cohort. Correlated functional status among segregating V segments might reflect linkage disequilibrium, but an unknown experimental factor could not be ruled out. According to a later genetic analysis, donors in an Asian-associated ancestry cluster had fewer N-insertions in productive TCRs than the approximately 630-donor mean.

The cohort consisted of some 670 healthy bone marrow donors. All cohort members were sampled while nominally healthy, although unrecorded immune exposures were likely present. The donor was CMV seropositive and was included in the group of almost 300 seropositive cohort members. Each donor provided a peripheral blood sample, and peripheral blood mononuclear cells were used for TCR beta sequencing. The Qiagen DNeasy Blood Extraction Kit was used to extract genomic DNA from the blood cell samples. Rearrangement joined TRBV10-3 to TRBJ2-7, with 7 bases aligning to TRBD1. This TCR came from an older woman in good health and CMV-seropositive. The source material was PBMCs. For the CDR3, the sequence is CAISESRQGDYEQYF. The nucleotide sequence is TGTGCCATCAGTGAGTCTCGCCAGGGGGACTACGAGCAGTACTTC.